Given below is one T cell receptor (beta chain) in context. Its antigen is still unknown. The data are from a study of blood T cells in healthy people across ages. Regarding the study as a whole: Among T cells, TCR beta diversity per million cells dropped roughly linearly as age rose.

A sample-barcoded 5' primer and a J-beta primer mix were used in a second PCR of roughly 7 to 11 cycles. TCRdb fed the 5' RACE reads into MiXCR, producing one record per CDR3 protein. The sample consists of 1.8 million or so distinct CDR3 sequences, about two fifths of them appearing once. The CDR3 runs to 12 residues. V was shortened by 9 bases and J by 11 bases, with 19 bases between the two germline ends. Germline V gene data show CDR1 as ENHRY and CDR2 as SYGVKD. Sequenced input: blood. The origin of this receptor is a human donor in good health. The chain is built from TRBV10-3 and TRBJ2-5, with D possibly TRBD2 on 6 matching bases. CDR3 sequence reads: CAIEGPTGEQYF. The CDR3 DNA follows: TGTGCCATTGAGGGCCCAACGGGGGAGCAGTACTTC.